This T cell receptor (beta chain) was sequenced during a study of shared clonotypes between healthy human individuals. Germline values: CDR1 LNHDA, CDR2 SQIVND (reference sequence). V dropped 3 bases and J dropped 1 base, with 6 bases sitting between them. This CDR3 is 13 amino acids long. The donor cohort consisted entirely of Caucasian adults residing in Nashville, Tennessee. Broader study findings: Sample collection involved blood only; tissue repertoires are likely different.

It was about 0.3 ug DNA, some 28,000 T cell genomes, that went into each replicate PCR of unsorted PBMC. In the original workflow: Junction-only sequences without quality scores came from ImmunoSEQ, so filtering differed. Clones were read by immunoSEQ multiplex PCR, and TCRdb kept only the in-frame ones, dropping some. V, J and clone size derive from that table, while D and trimming were established from the DNA sequence. The sample includes about 500,000 clones, approximately 77% of them seen just once. This clone showed up just a few times. Its antigen is unidentified. Other DNA sequences in this specimen translate into the identical CDR3.

The sequence came from a woman aged 40 to 55 in good health. Some clones in this sample may be carry-over from other donors' samples. The sample taken for sequencing was PBMCs. The chain links TRBV19 to TRBJ1-1, with unresolved D. The CDR3 loop is CASSIYGNTEAFF. As DNA, the CDR3 is TGTGCCAGTAGTATCTATGGGAACACTGAAGCTTTCTTT.